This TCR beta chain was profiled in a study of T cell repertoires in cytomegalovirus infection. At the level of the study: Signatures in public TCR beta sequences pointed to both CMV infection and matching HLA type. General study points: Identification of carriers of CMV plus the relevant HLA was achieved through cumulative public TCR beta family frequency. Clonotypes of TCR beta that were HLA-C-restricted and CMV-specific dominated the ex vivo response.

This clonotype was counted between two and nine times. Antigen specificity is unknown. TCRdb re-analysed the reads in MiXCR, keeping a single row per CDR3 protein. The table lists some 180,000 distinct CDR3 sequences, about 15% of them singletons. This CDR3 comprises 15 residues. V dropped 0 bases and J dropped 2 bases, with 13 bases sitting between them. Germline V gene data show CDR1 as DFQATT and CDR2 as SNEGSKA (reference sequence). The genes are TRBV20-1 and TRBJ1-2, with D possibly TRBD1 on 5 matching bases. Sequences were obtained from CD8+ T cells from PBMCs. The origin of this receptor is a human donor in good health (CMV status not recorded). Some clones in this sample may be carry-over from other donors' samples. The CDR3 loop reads CSARDLRGPNYGYTF. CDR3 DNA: TGCAGTGCTAGAGATCTGCGGGGCCCCAACTATGGCTACACCTTC.